The clone carrying this T cell receptor (beta chain) has a single count. Germline V gene lookup returns CDR1 SEHNR and CDR2 FQNEAQ (reference sequence). This CDR3 has 17 residues. Unmatched junction bases numbered 10, after V lost 3 bases and J lost 1 base. Measured with immunoSEQ multiplex PCR; TCRdb has only the in-frame clones, and not every one. The repertoire holds over 300,000 clones, roughly 83% seen once, with 1.5% to 2% in the top ten. This entry belongs to a study of blood T cell repertoires in COVID-19. This TCR came from a woman in her 50s with acute or convalescent COVID-19. Sequenced: peripheral blood. The chain links TRBV7-9 to TRBJ2-3, with 7 positions matching TRBD2. The CDR3 bases are TGTGCCAGCAGCTTCCGGCGGGCGGGAGAAGGCACAGATACGCAGTATTTT. Residues: CASSFRRAGEGTDTQYF.